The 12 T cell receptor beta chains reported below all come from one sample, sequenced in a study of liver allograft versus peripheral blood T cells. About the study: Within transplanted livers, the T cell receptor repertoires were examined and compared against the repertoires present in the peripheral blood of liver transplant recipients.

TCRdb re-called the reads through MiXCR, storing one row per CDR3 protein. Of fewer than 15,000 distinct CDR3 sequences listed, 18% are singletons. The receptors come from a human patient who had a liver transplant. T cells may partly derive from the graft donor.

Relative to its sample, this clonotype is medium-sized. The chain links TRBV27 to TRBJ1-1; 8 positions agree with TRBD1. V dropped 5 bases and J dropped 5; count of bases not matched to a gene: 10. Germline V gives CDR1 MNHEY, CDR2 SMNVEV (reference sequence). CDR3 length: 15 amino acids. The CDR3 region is CASSPTGGKRTEAFF. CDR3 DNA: TGTGCCAGCAGTCCTACAGGGGGGAAGAGGACTGAAGCTTTCTTT.

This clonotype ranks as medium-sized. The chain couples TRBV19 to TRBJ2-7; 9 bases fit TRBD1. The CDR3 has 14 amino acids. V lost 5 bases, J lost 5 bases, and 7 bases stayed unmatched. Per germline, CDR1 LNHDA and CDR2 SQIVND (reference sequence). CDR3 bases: TGTGCCAGTAGTTCCGGACAGGGGAGGCACGAGCAGTACTTC. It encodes CASSSGQGRHEQYF.

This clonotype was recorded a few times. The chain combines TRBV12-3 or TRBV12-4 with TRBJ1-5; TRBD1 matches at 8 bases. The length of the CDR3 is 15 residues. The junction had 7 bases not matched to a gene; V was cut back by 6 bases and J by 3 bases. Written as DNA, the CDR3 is TGTGCCAGCAGCTACAGGGGGAATGTCAATCAGCCCCAGCATTTT. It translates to CASSYRGNVNQPQHF.

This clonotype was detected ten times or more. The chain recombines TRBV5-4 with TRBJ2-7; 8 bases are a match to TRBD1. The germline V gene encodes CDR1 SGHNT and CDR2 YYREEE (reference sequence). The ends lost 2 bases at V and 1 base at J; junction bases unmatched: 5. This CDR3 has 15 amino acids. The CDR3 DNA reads TGTGCCAGCAGCTTTGGGGGACAGGCGTCCTACGAGCAGTACTTC. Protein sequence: CASSFGGQASYEQYF.

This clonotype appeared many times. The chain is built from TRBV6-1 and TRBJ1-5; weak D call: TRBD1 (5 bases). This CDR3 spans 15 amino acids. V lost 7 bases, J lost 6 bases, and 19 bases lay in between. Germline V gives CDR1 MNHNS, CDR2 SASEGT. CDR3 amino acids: CASNWAGQAGQPQHF. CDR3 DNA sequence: TGTGCCAGCAATTGGGCGGGGCAGGCGGGTCAGCCCCAGCATTTT.

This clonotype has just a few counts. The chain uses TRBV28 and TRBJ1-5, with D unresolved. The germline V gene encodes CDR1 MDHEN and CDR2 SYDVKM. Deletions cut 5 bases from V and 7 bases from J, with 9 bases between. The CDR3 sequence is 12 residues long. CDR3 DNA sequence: TGTGCCAGCAGTCCGGTTTACCAGCCCCAGCATTTT. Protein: CASSPVYQPQHF. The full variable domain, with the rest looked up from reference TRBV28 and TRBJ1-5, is DVKVTQSSRYLVKRTGEKVFLECVQDMDHENMFWYRQDPGLGLRLIYFSYDVKMKEKGDIPEGYSVSREKKERFSLILESASTNQTSMYLCASSPVYQPQHFGDGTRLSIL.

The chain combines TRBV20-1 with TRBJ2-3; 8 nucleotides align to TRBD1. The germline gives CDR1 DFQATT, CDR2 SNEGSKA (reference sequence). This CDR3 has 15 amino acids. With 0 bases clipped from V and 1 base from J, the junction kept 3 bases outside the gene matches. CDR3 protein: CSARDATGGTDTQYF. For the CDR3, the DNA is TGCAGTGCTAGAGATGCGACAGGGGGCACAGATACGCAGTATTTT.

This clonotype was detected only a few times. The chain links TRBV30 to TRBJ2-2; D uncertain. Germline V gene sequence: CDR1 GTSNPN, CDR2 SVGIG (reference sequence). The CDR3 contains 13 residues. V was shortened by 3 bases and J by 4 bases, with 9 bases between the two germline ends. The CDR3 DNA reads TGTGCCTGGAGCCCGTACCTCACCGGGGAGCTGTTTTTT. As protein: CAWSPYLTGELFF.

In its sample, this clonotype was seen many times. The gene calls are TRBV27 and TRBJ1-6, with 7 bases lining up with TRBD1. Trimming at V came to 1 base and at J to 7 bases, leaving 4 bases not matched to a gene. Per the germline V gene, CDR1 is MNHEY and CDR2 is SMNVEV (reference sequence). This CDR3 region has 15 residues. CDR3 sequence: CASSLLTGINSPLHF. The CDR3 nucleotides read TGTGCCAGCAGTTTATTGACAGGGATAAATTCACCCCTCCACTTT.

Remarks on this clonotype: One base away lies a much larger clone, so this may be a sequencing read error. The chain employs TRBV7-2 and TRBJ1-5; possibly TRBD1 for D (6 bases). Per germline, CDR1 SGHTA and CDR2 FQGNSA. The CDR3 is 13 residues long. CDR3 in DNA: TGTGTCAGTAGGGGGTATAGCAATCAGCCCCAGCATTTT. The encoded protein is CVSRGYSNQPQHF.

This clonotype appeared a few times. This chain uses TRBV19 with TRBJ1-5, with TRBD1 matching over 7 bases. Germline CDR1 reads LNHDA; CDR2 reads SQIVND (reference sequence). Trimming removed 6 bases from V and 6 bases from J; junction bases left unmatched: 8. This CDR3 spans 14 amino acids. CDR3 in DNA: TGTGCCAGTAGCAATACAGGGGTGGTTCAGCCCCAGCATTTT. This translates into CASSNTGVVQPQHF.

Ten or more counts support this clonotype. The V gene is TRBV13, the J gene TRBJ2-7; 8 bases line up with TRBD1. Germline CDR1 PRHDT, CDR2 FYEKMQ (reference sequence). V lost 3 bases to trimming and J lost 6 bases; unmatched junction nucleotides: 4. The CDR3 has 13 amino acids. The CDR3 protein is CASSFGRGREQYF. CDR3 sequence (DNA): TGTGCCAGCAGCTTCGGCAGGGGGCGCGAGCAGTACTTC.